This T cell receptor beta chain was recovered during a study of radiotherapy plus CTLA-4 blockade in lung cancer (dated by TCRdb to the late 2010s). Regarding the study in general: Objective responses occurred in 18% of enrolled patients, and roughly 30% achieved disease control. Study-wide conclusions, independent of this receptor: Early dynamic changes in blood T cell clones, together with increased serum interferon-beta after radiation, were reported as the strongest predictors of response. After treatment with radiotherapy and ipilimumab, TCR clones that originated in tumors expanded in peripheral blood.

V is pared back by 5 bases and J by 5 bases, with 12 bases lying between the germline termini. The CDR3 covers 13 residues, taking in both the cysteine and the phenylalanine. The only DNA kept is the CDR3, 39 bases in frame from the first base. Per the germline V gene (reference sequence), LNHDA is the CDR1 and SQIVND is the CDR2. Focal radiation therapy combined with CTLA-4 blockade (ipilimumab) was tested in patients with chemo-refractory metastatic non-small-cell lung cancer. A word on this clone: Its antigen is not yet known. No quality values exist for individual bases; no much larger clone is one base distant.

The protocol used for the library was the immunoSEQ multiplex PCR assay. The table was pulled from immuneACCESS by TCRdb, which kept in-frame rearrangements only. Such tables lose some clones; where checked, under half of the loss comes from unresolved V genes, and the rest has no known cause. The sample contains 13,000 to 15,000 clones, 72% of them found a single time. The ten largest clones capture 45% to 55% of the sample. Sequenced here: peripheral blood, sampled from a patient treated with radiotherapy plus ipilimumab. This TCR came from a human donor with non-small cell lung cancer whose response to radiotherapy plus ipilimumab could not be evaluated. Here the chain combines TRBV19 and TRBJ1-2; the D gene is possibly TRBD1, with 6 bases matching. CDR3 sequence: CASSSGRGYGYTF. The DNA is TGTGCCAGTAGTTCGGGCAGGGGATATGGCTACACCTTC. Outside the CDR3, residues come from the reference TRBV19 and TRBJ1-2 proteins, so the full variable domain is: DGGITQSPKYLFRKEGQNVTLSCEQNLNHDAMYWYRQDPGQGLRLIYYSQIVNDFQKGDIAEGYSVSREKKESFPLTVTSAQKNPTAFYLCASSSGRGYGYTFGSGTRLTVV.